This T cell receptor beta chain is drawn from a study of radiotherapy plus CTLA-4 blockade in lung cancer. The study, taken as a whole, reports: Tumor-origin TCR clones grew in blood after radiotherapy plus ipilimumab.

Details on this clone: Its antigen is as yet unknown. A read error may account for a junction end that differs from germline. The sample carries other DNA sequences with the same CDR3.

Clones were read by immunoSEQ multiplex PCR, and TCRdb kept only the in-frame ones, dropping some. The table shows fewer than 95,000 clones, with 83% occurring only once. The germline V gene encodes CDR1 SNHLY and CDR2 FYNNEI. The CDR3 spans 15 residues. The receptor was derived from a human donor with non-small cell lung cancer who had stable disease on radiotherapy plus ipilimumab. The V gene is TRBV2, the J gene TRBJ2-5; the D gene is possibly TRBD1 (7 bases). This material consisted of peripheral blood, taken from a patient treated with radiotherapy plus ipilimumab. CDR3 sequence reads: CASSPSGGLGETQYF. In DNA form, the CDR3 reads TGTGCCAGCAGTCCTTCAGGGGGGTTGGGAGAGACTCAGTACTTC.